The source of this T cell receptor (beta chain) is a study of cytomegalovirus exposure and HLA in healthy donors. Study-level findings and limits: Certain sequence variants were highly shared and formed a cluster, and this cluster was likely a sequencing artifact. A later analysis found common viral pathogens apparently linked to several of the most significant clusters. TCR beta V- and J-gene trimming, according to a later analysis, was linked to a missense DCLRE1C variant.

The V gene's germline CDR1 is SGHTA and CDR2 FQGTGA. This CDR3 has 13 residues. The V gene lost 5 bases and the J gene lost 2 bases, with 9 bases spanning the gap. It was with 60 Vbeta and 13 Jbeta primers that the PCR ran. The protocol was immunoSEQ multiplex PCR, while the TCRdb copy is restricted to in-frame clones and leaves out a portion. The sample shows 93,000 or so clones, 79% of them seen only once. On this clone itself: Its antigen is not identified.

The chain has TRBV7-3 and TRBJ2-5; the D gene is possibly TRBD2 (6 bases). The sequence came from a man between 50 and 59 years old in good health and CMV-seropositive. The sample consisted of PBMCs. CDR3 residues: CASSQGLQETQYF. The CDR3 coding sequence is TGTGCCAGCAGCCAAGGACTACAAGAGACCCAGTACTTC.